The sequence of this T cell receptor (beta chain) was determined in a study of shared clonotypes between healthy human individuals. When replicate PCRs were run on sorted subsets, they used around 200 ng DNA, 28,000 or so T cell genomes. Sequenced by immunoSEQ multiplex PCR; TCRdb stores in-frame clones only, minus some. The top ten hold approximately 22% of the sample, which has hundreds of thousands of clones, about 90% seen once. The CDR3 consists of 17 residues. Germline V gene lookup returns CDR1 MDHEN and CDR2 SYDVKM. V gave up 5 bases and J gave up 0 bases; unmatched junction bases: 10. Naive-designated CD8 cells lacked CD45RO, were positively enriched for CCR7, and omitted terminally differentiated effector memory CD45RA+ cells.

The chain couples TRBV28 to TRBJ2-4, with 7 nucleotides matching TRBD2. The sample consisted of naive CD8+ T cells sorted from blood. The source of this sequence is a man younger than 45 in good health. CDR3 bases: TGTGCCAGCAGTACCGGACTAGATGGTCTAGCCAAAAACATTCAGTACTTC. This encodes CASSTGLDGLAKNIQYF. The variable domain in full, with the rest retrieved from reference TRBV28 and TRBJ2-4, is DVKVTQSSRYLVKRTGEKVFLECVQDMDHENMFWYRQDPGLGLRLIYFSYDVKMKEKGDIPEGYSVSREKKERFSLILESASTNQTSMYLCASSTGLDGLAKNIQYFGAGTRLSVL.